A selection of T cell receptor beta chains follows, all from one sample in a study of T-cell reconstitution after alpha-beta-depleted transplantation in children. TCRdb redid the calling of the PCR reads with MiXCR, one entry per CDR3 protein. The sample lists 250,000 to 400,000 distinct CDR3 sequences, over 20% seen once, with about 10% in the top ten. The sample was PBMCs, mostly from graft donor cells, taken 180 days after TCRalphabeta/CD19-depleted stem cell transplant. The source of these receptors is a male patient younger than 18 who had a stem cell transplant for acute lymphoblastic leukemia, so the T cells may come from the graft donor. The CDR3 runs from the conserved cysteine through the conserved F or W. D genes are given only for firm matches. Clone size is shown for a subset of rows, as once, few, many or a class of expanded clone.

NA,TRBV20-1,NA,TRBJ2-4,TGCAGTGCTAGTTTGGGGGTTTTAGGACAACCCCGAGCCAAAAACATTCAGTACTTC,CSASLGVLGQPRAKNIQYF
NA,TRBV4-1,few,TRBJ1-6,TGCGCCAGCAGCCCGGTGGGACACTCCTATAATTCACCCCTCCACTTT,CASSPVGHSYNSPLHF
NA,TRBV20-1,few,TRBJ2-7,TGCAGTGCTAGAGTCCGCCGGGGGAACCCCTACGAGCAGTACTTC,CSARVRRGNPYEQYF
NA,TRBV20-1,many,TRBJ2-7,TGCAGTGCCGGTCCAGACAGCTCATGGTACGAGCAGTACTTC,CSAGPDSSWYEQYF
NA,TRBV5-1,few,TRBJ2-7,TGCGCCAGCAGCTCAGAATTCGAGCAGTACTTC,CASSSEFEQYF
TRBD2,TRBV9,NA,TRBJ2-1,TGTGCCAGCAGCGTAGGGCAGGGTATCGGGACTACTTACAATGAGCAGTTCTTC,CASSVGQGIGTTYNEQFF
NA,TRBV11-2,NA,TRBJ2-7,TGTGCCAGCAGCTTAGAACTAGGACGCTACGAGCAGTACTTC,CASSLELGRYEQYF
NA,TRBV29-1,few,TRBJ2-1,TGCAGCGTTACCCACAGGCCCAATGAGCAGTTCTTC,CSVTHRPNEQFF
NA,TRBV4-1,few,TRBJ1-4,TGCGCCAGCAGCCAAGATCACAGGCAGGGAGGTGAAAAACTGTTTTTT,CASSQDHRQGGEKLFF
TRBD1,TRBV18,few,TRBJ2-7,TGTGCCAGCTCACCAGAAACAGGGGGCTTTTACGAGCAGTACTTC,CASSPETGGFYEQYF
TRBD1,TRBV28,few,TRBJ1-5,TGTGCCAGCAGTCCACTACAGGGGTCCAATCAGCCCCAGCATTTT,CASSPLQGSNQPQHF
NA,TRBV12-5,NA,TRBJ2-5,TGTGCTAGTGGTTTCCTAGAGACCCAGTACTTC,CASGFLETQYF
NA,TRBV5-1,few,TRBJ2-3,TGCGCCAGCAGCCCGAACGTCGCTAGCACAGATACGCAGTATTTT,CASSPNVASTDTQYF
NA,TRBV10-3,NA,TRBJ2-7,TGTGCCATCAGTGGCGGTGACTCCTGGGGGCAGTACTTC,CAISGGDSWGQYF
TRBD2,TRBV11-2,NA,TRBJ2-3,TGTGCCAGCAGCTTAGATACGACTAGCGCACGCACAGATACGCAGTATTTT,CASSLDTTSARTDTQYF
TRBD1,TRBV6-5,few,TRBJ1-3,TGTGCCAGCAGTTACCACCGGGACAGTCGAAACACCATATATTTT,CASSYHRDSRNTIYF
TRBD2,TRBV7-8,few,TRBJ2-5,TGTGCCAGCAGCTTTCGACGAACGGCGGGAGGGCCAGAGACCCAGTACTTC,CASSFRRTAGGPETQYF
NA,TRBV12-3/TRBV12-4,many,TRBJ2-5,TGTGCCAGCAGTCCCGGGGACCGGGTACAGTACTTC,CASSPGDRVQYF
NA,TRBV6-5,NA,TRBJ2-3,TGTGCCAGCAGTTACAGGAGTCGCACAGATACGCAGTATTTT,CASSYRSRTDTQYF
NA,TRBV27,few,TRBJ1-1,TGTGCCAGCAGTTTAACACGGGGGAACACTGAAGCTTTCTTT,CASSLTRGNTEAFF
TRBD1,TRBV5-1,few,TRBJ1-1,TGCGCCAGCCTCCTAGACAGGGGAGGGACTGAAGCTTTCTTT,CASLLDRGGTEAFF
NA,TRBV20-1,many,TRBJ2-1,TGCAGTGCTAGCTCGGGCGCGTCCTACAATGAGCAGTTCTTC,CSASSGASYNEQFF
NA,TRBV6-1,NA,TRBJ1-4,TGTGCCAGCAGGACCCTGGGCGTTGAAAAACTGTTTTTT,CASRTLGVEKLFF
NA,TRBV7-9,once,TRBJ1-1,TGTGCCATCAGCCCTAGAGCCCGGAGGGGAAACACTGAAGCTTTCTTT,CAISPRARRGNTEAFF
NA,TRBV4-1,few,TRBJ1-1,TGCGCCAGCAGACCTCTTGGGGGCCAAATGAACACTGAAGCTTTCTTT,CASRPLGGQMNTEAFF
NA,TRBV24-1,NA,TRBJ1-6,TGTGCCACCAGTGAATTAGGGGGTATTTCACCCCTCCACTTT,CATSELGGISPLHF
NA,TRBV2,NA,TRBJ2-3,TGTGCCAGCAGGGTCTTGGGGGTTGATACGCAGTATTTT,CASRVLGVDTQYF
NA,TRBV12-3/TRBV12-4,few,TRBJ2-5,TGTGCCAGCAGTTTACTAGGCGTCAACAGAGGGACCCAGTACTTC,CASSLLGVNRGTQYF
TRBD1,TRBV12-3/TRBV12-4,NA,TRBJ2-5,TGTGCCAGCAGTTTAGCAAGGGACAGGAATAAACGTGGGAGGGAGACCCAGTACTTC,CASSLARDRNKRGRETQYF
TRBD2,TRBV4-2,few,TRBJ2-5,TGTGCCAGCAGCCAGGGACTAGCGGGAGGTGAAGAGACCCAGTACTTC,CASSQGLAGGEETQYF
NA,TRBV12-3/TRBV12-4,NA,TRBJ1-3,TGTGCCAGCAGAACAGGGAACACTGGAAACACCATATATTTT,CASRTGNTGNTIYF